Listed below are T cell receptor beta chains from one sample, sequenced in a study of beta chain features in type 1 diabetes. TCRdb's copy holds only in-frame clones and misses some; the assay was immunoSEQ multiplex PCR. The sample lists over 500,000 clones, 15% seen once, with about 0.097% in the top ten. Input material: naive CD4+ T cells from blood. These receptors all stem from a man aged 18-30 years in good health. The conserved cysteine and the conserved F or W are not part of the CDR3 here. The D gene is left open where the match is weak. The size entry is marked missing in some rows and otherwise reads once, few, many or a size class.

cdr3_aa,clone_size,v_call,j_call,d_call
ASISWPGTYNEQF,-,TRBV5-1,TRBJ2-1,-
ASSLGLAAGRFTDTQY,-,TRBV7-2,TRBJ2-3,TRBD2
AASSGNTIY,few,TRBV30,TRBJ1-3,-
AFSREDEQY,few,TRBV30,TRBJ2-7,-
ATGSGATAYEQY,-,TRBV6-1,TRBJ2-7,-
AIGRGLLSGANVLT,-,TRBV10-3,TRBJ2-6,TRBD1
ADTDTQY,few,TRBV21-1,TRBJ2-3,-
ASSEQDQAF,-,TRBV6-1,TRBJ1-1,-
ASSPTGGVGAF,few,TRBV7-9,TRBJ1-1,TRBD1
ASSLANSGGTPYT,-,TRBV5-1,TRBJ1-2,TRBD1
ASSMSSSDTQY,-,TRBV5-1,TRBJ2-3,-
ASSFIAGVNGYT,few,TRBV27,TRBJ1-2,-
ASSPGGTGELF,-,TRBV28,TRBJ2-2,TRBD1
ASSLDFGATYNEQF,few,TRBV7-2,TRBJ2-1,-
ASSMDRDRGSYEQY,-,TRBV19,TRBJ2-7,TRBD1
ASTIPIGETQY,-,TRBV5-6,TRBJ2-5,-
SVGMAGGSSGANVLT,-,TRBV29-1,TRBJ2-6,TRBD1
ASSQGLAGPPGGEQY,few,TRBV4-1,TRBJ2-7,TRBD2
ASSFNIDYGYT,few,TRBV28,TRBJ1-2,-
ASSVEVRGEQY,-,TRBV9,TRBJ2-7,-
ASSLGGTSTDTQY,-,TRBV7-3,TRBJ2-3,-
SAGTPDTQY,few,TRBV20-1,TRBJ2-3,-
ASSHDREGQPQH,once,TRBV5-8,TRBJ1-5,TRBD1
ASSSQGMGQETQY,-,TRBV5-6,TRBJ2-5,TRBD1
ASSVGRGGPGSPLH,-,TRBV9,TRBJ1-6,-
ASSEGGSRYEQY,few,TRBV6-6,TRBJ2-7,TRBD2
ASSQERGSGLQETQY,few,TRBV4-1,TRBJ2-5,-
ASSPSQVQETQY,-,TRBV19,TRBJ2-5,-
ASSPRSGRTDEQY,-,TRBV2,TRBJ2-7,TRBD2
ASSSPRGRLF,few,TRBV6-5,TRBJ2-2,-
ASSVTGTEDGT,-,TRBV7-9,TRBJ1-2,TRBD1
AISVRDLDNEQF,-,TRBV10-3,TRBJ2-1,-
ASSWTLNTEAF,few,TRBV5-6,TRBJ1-1,-
ASRQLDFASSSTDTQY,few,TRBV4-2,TRBJ2-3,-
ASSTMTGSGTDTQY,few,TRBV5-1,TRBJ2-3,-
ASSLNSYEQY,-,TRBV5-1,TRBJ2-7,-
AAQTTGGGTDTQY,-,TRBV10-3,TRBJ2-3,-
ASSPPTGNNSPLH,-,TRBV25-1,TRBJ1-6,-
ASSELGGFVNEQF,-,TRBV2,TRBJ2-1,-
ASSLTAGSGNTIY,few,TRBV5-1,TRBJ1-3,-
ASSFGHAVGRDEQF,-,TRBV5-1,TRBJ2-1,TRBD2
ASSLGTGEGNANIQY,few,TRBV13,TRBJ2-4,-
ASTFSSGQRRVHEQY,few,TRBV27,TRBJ2-7,-
ASSNRPDRNNSPLH,few,TRBV21-1,TRBJ1-6,-
ASSYSRGRNYGYT,few,TRBV6-6,TRBJ1-2,TRBD1
ASSLYPLPTDTQY,-,TRBV11-3,TRBJ2-3,-
ASSLAGSQETQY,few,TRBV7-6,TRBJ2-5,-
ASSPGGREDEQF,-,TRBV11-3,TRBJ2-1,TRBD2
ASSLDAGASNQPQH,few,TRBV7-2,TRBJ1-5,-
ASRGNGGYPQETQY,-,TRBV5-1,TRBJ2-5,-
ASSSPGTSNTEAF,-,TRBV6-6,TRBJ1-1,-
ASSPPRGSQETQY,few,TRBV28,TRBJ2-5,-
ASSLSYSGANVLT,-,TRBV19,TRBJ2-6,-
ASSQAVTSPAGELF,-,TRBV4-2,TRBJ2-2,-